The 12 T cell receptor beta chains presented below share a single source sample, sequenced in a study of T cells in women clearing cervical HPV infection. Produced via immunoSEQ multiplex PCR; TCRdb's table is partial and in-frame only. The record lists tens of thousands of clones, of which the ten most abundant hold 1.4%. Input material: blood buffy coat. Receptors were obtained from a woman between 18 and 70 years old with a cervical HPV16 infection that either progressed to CIN3+ or cleared (not recorded which).

For this clone: Coverage ceases 3 residues before the CDR3 finishes, and the germline J gene fills in the end. V gene TRBV2 combines with J gene TRBJ2-5, with a weak D call TRBD1 (5 bases). The CDR3 totals 13 residues. Trimming pared 7 bases from V and 3 bases from J, leaving 12 bases between. The germline V gene encodes CDR1 SNHLY and CDR2 FYNNEI. CDR3: CASNKQAKETQYF. The CDR3 bases that were read are TGTGCCAGCAATAAACAGGCAAAAGAGACC.

Of note for this clone: The CDR3 extends 3 residues past the end of the read, so its final part is completed from the germline J gene. The chain has TRBV6-2 or TRBV6-3 and TRBJ2-3, with 9 positions matching TRBD2. The V segment lost 6 bases and the J segment 1 base; nucleotides outside the gene matches: 5. This CDR3 has 15 residues. Germline V CDR1 and CDR2: MNHEY, SVGEGT. This CDR3 is CASSSRLAGTDTQYF. The part of the CDR3 DNA that was read is TGTGCCAGCAGCTCGAGACTAGCGGGCACAGATACG.

Turning to this clone: The read gets to within 3 residues of the CDR3 end, and the germline J gene fills in the rest. The chain carries TRBV19 and TRBJ1-4, with no clear D. V was cut by 10 bases and J by 3 bases, with 15 bases left in between. This CDR3 region has 14 residues. Germline V gene sequence: CDR1 LNHDA, CDR2 SQIVND (reference sequence). CDR3 sequence: CATKRGWANEKLFF. The DNA read from the CDR3 is TGTGCCACCAAACGGGGTTGGGCTAATGAAAAA.

Remarks on this clone: The sequence runs out 3 residues before the end of the CDR3; the remainder is reconstructed from the germline J gene. The chain links TRBV7-2 to TRBJ1-1; D is unclear. The CDR3 runs to 11 residues. Trimming took 8 bases from V and 0 from J, leaving 4 bases between them. The germline CDR1 and CDR2 sequences are SGHTA and FQGNSA. CDR3 bases read: TGTGCCAGCCAGGTGAACACTGAA. This gives the protein CASQVNTE. The CDR3 in its entirety is CASQVNTEAFF. Using reference TRBV7-2 and TRBJ1-1 for the parts outside the CDR3, the full variable domain is GAGVSQSPSNKVTEKGKDVELRCDPISGHTALYWYRQSLGQGLEFLIYFQGNSAPDKSGLPSDRFSAERTGGSVSTLTIQRTQQEDSAVYLCASQVNTEAFFGQGTRLTVV.

Note on this clone: The missing CDR3 end, 3 residues past where the read stops, is filled in from the germline J gene. The gene calls are TRBV11-2 and TRBJ2-7; D might be TRBD1 (5 bases). The V end lost 3 bases, the J end lost 2 bases, and 14 bases lay between the germline ends. CDR3 size: 15 residues. The germline CDR1 and CDR2 sequences are SGHAT and FQNNGV. CDR3 sequence: CASSLGQAAAYEQYF. The DNA read from the CDR3 is TGTGCCAGCAGCTTGGGGCAGGCGGCGGCCTACGAG.

As for this clone: The read halts 3 residues ahead of the CDR3 end, with the missing end drawn from the germline J gene. The chain has TRBV20-1 and TRBJ2-3; TRBD2 matches 7 bases. CDR3 length: 15 amino acids. Germline V gene sequence: CDR1 DFQATT, CDR2 SNEGSKA (reference sequence). The CDR3 protein is CSAPEGGLVGFAQYF. The part of the CDR3 DNA that was read is TGCAGTGCTCCTGAGGGAGGACTAGTCGGGTTTGCG.

Comment on this clone: The missing CDR3 end, 3 residues past where the read stops, is filled in from the germline J gene. This sequence joins TRBV30 and TRBJ2-2; 8 nucleotides agree with TRBD1. CDR1 GTSNPN and CDR2 SVGIG come from the germline V gene (reference sequence). CDR3 length: 16 amino acids. CDR3 DNA, as far as it was read: TGTGCCTGGGGGCGGGACAGGACTCAAGGGGGTTCACCG. It codes for CAWGRDRTQGGSP. The entire CDR3 sequence reads CAWGRDRTQGGSPLFF. Together with reference TRBV30 and TRBJ2-2, the CDR3 gives the full variable domain: SQTIHQWPATLVQPVGSPLSLECTVEGTSNPNLYWYRQAAGRGLQLLFYSVGIGQISSEVPQNLSASRPQDRQFILSSKKLLLSDSGFYLCAWGRDRTQGGSPLFFGEGSRLTVL.

A word on this clone: The DNA ends 3 residues before the CDR3 does, and the rest of the CDR3 is filled in from the germline J gene. The chain employs TRBV2 and TRBJ2-2; 8 bases agree with TRBD2. CDR1 is SNHLY and CDR2 is FYNNEI in the germline V gene. V shed 7 bases and J 7 bases; nucleotides not matched to a gene: 14. The CDR3 has 16 amino acids. The CDR3 loop is CASTKRGRGGYGELFF. The sequenced CDR3 bases are TGTGCCAGCACCAAGCGAGGTCGGGGGGGCTACGGGGAG.

The covered CDR3 bases are TGCAGTGCCGTTGACAGGGGATACGAG. It yields the protein CSAVDRGYE. The whole CDR3 protein is CSAVDRGYEQYF. The J gene is TRBJ2-7, the V gene TRBV20-1, with 8 bases aligning to TRBD1. The observed sequence ends 3 residues before the CDR3 terminus, with the missing tail filled in from the germline J gene. Unmatched junction bases numbered 5, after V lost 6 bases and J lost 4 bases. This CDR3 has 12 residues. From germline, CDR1 is DFQATT and CDR2 SNEGSKA (reference sequence).

The CDR3 sequence: CASSDPTSGREELFF. Incomplete CDR3 DNA: TGTGCCAGCAGCGACCCGACTAGCGGGAGAGAGGAG. The chain links TRBV7-2 to TRBJ2-2, with 12 bases lining up with TRBD2. The DNA ends 3 residues before the CDR3 does, and the rest of the CDR3 is filled in from the germline J gene. With V trimmed by 5 bases and J by 10 bases, 8 bases remained unmatched. The germline CDR1 and CDR2 sequences are SGHTA and FQGNSA. This CDR3 is 15 amino acids long.

On this clone: The read comes to an end 3 residues before the CDR3 does, leaving the germline J gene to fill in the end. The genes are TRBV20-1 and TRBJ1-6; 7 positions match TRBD1. Germline loops: CDR1 DFQATT, CDR2 SNEGSKA (reference sequence). The CDR3 has 13 residues. Unmatched junction bases numbered 3, after V lost 5 bases and J lost 5 bases. CDR3 bases read: TGCAGTGCTCAGGGGACAGATAATTCACCC. Protein sequence: CSAQGTDNSP. The CDR3 reads in full as CSAQGTDNSPLHF.

As for this clone: The read falls 3 residues short of the CDR3 end, and the missing part is taken from the germline J gene. The rearrangement uses TRBV5-4 and TRBJ2-7; unclear D gene. Deletions cut 0 bases from V and 2 bases from J, with 12 bases between. The CDR3 is 15 amino acids. Germline V gene data show CDR1 as SGHNT and CDR2 as YYREEE (reference sequence). Partial CDR3 DNA: TGTGCCAGCAGCTTGGGGGTGACTGGTACCTACGAG. It encodes CASSLGVTGTYE. The entire CDR3 sequence reads CASSLGVTGTYEQYF.